This paragraph covers one TCR beta chain sequence. No antigen is known for it. No base qualities exist here, and no much larger clone lies one base off it. The data were taken from a study of T cell responses to AZD1222 COVID-19 vaccine (dated by TCRdb to about 2021). With regard to the full study: TCR sequencing was performed for 230 to 250 trial participants, of whom about 200 were given two doses of AZD1222 and around 26 were given two doses of MenACWY control vaccine. Trial participants were enrolled into age subgroups of 18-55, 56-69 and 70-plus years, which contained approximately 150, 28 and 58 TCR-sequenced participants, respectively.

The CDR3 regions of human TCRbeta chains were analyzed by immunosequencing. From the authors' description of their analysis: Repertoire TCRs were matched against a reference library of SARS-CoV-2-specific TCRs generated with the MIRA antigen-specificity platform. Breadth was defined as the fraction of unique TCRs that were SARS-CoV-2-associated, and depth was defined as the fraction of total T cells that were SARS-CoV-2-associated. Using the MIRA data, every spike-specific TCR was mapped to the spike region that the TCR reacted to and assigned to either a CD4 or a CD8 class. Log10-transformed breadth and depth values were compared by one-way ANOVA with Sidak's multiple comparisons tests. Entries here come from immuneACCESS through TCRdb and include only in-frame sequences with V and J called. Some clones fail to appear in such tables; in the studies checked, an unresolved V gene covers under half of the shortfall, and the cause of the remainder is unknown. V and J calls and clone size come straight from that table; D and trimming were deduced from the DNA. The sample includes roughly 100,000 clones, with roughly 86% observed a single time. 3.3% of the sample comes from the top ten.

The CDR3 covers 15 residues, taking in both the cysteine and the phenylalanine. Just the 45-base CDR3 DNA is kept, in frame starting at base 1. Ends trimmed: V by 1 base, J by 8 bases; bases unmatched to a gene: 8. CDR1 and CDR2 (LGHNA, YSLEER) derive from the germline V gene. The meaning of the sample's time point label: about 28 days (+/-7) after the second vaccine dose. Interpreted using the paper, the treatment or condition label stands for: meningococcal conjugate vaccine given as trial control. The vaccinee samples were drawn from two UK trials, COV001 and COV002, one of which was a single-blind randomized controlled phase 2/3 trial testing AZD1222 (ChAdOx1 nCoV-19) in healthy adults. For TCRbeta chain sequencing, PBMC samples were collected from trial participants at day 0 and at day 28 after the second dose. Study-level results and caveats: Nearly half of unique spike-specific TCRs reportedly recognized epitopes outside regions mutated in the B.1.351 and B.1.1.7 variants. Participants were mostly white British, with more females than males. The authors suggested clonal diversity may have been underestimated. No day 14 peak-response samples were available, so repertoires were characterized only after the peak T cell response. The 56-69-year group was small, and its depth increase did not reach significance, likely because of low power. After two AZD1222 doses, both the breadth and the depth of spike-specific TCRs were significantly higher than at day 0 and than in MenACWY recipients. Vaccine-associated CD4 TCRs spanned the whole spike protein, with dominant responses in regions 160-218 and 743-854. Only five to seven AZD1222 recipients were SARS-CoV-2 seropositive at baseline, limiting conclusions about previously exposed vaccinees.

This clonotype was sampled from an adult who received the MenACWY meningococcal vaccine as a control. Sequencing was performed on peripheral blood, taken 28 days after the second dose of the MenACWY control vaccine. The sequence joins TRBV4-3 to TRBJ1-2; 9 bases in between match TRBD1. The CDR3 reads CASSQGHRGLQGYTF. The DNA sequence is given as TGCGCCAGCAGCCAAGGACACAGGGGGCTACAAGGCTACACCTTC.